What follows are 10 T cell receptor beta chains derived from one specimen sequenced in a study of T cell repertoires in cytomegalovirus infection. From the reads, TCRdb called clonotypes with MiXCR, one entry per CDR3 protein. The sample consists of more than 200,000 distinct CDR3 sequences, around 9% of them appearing once. The sequenced sample consisted of PBMCs. Every receptor here comes from a human donor in good health (CMV status not recorded). Some clones in this sample may be carry-over from other donors' samples.

This clonotype was counted ten times or more. This sequence joins TRBV7-8 and TRBJ1-1; weak D call: TRBD1 (5 bases). Trimming took 6 bases from V and 2 from J, leaving 13 bases between them. The CDR3 is made up of 14 amino acids. CDR1 is SGHVS, CDR2 FQNEAQ, per germline. CDR3 bases: TGTGCCAGCAGGTCAGGGAGAGCCAACACTGAAGCTTTCTTT. Residues: CASRSGRANTEAFF.

This clonotype was seen ten or more times. V usage is TRBV7-9 and J usage is TRBJ2-7; D tentatively reads TRBD1 or TRBD2 (6 bases each). The germline V gene encodes CDR1 SEHNR and CDR2 FQNEAQ (reference sequence). V dropped 0 bases and J dropped 0 bases, with 12 bases sitting between them. The length of the CDR3 is 16 residues. The CDR3 is CASSLAWGAHSYEQYF. The CDR3 DNA follows: TGTGCCAGCAGCTTAGCTTGGGGGGCTCACTCCTACGAGCAGTACTTC.

This clonotype was observed a few times. This rearrangement joins TRBV29-1 to TRBJ2-3, with 12 bases aligning to TRBD2. CDR1 and CDR2 (germline): SQVTM, ANQGSEA. The CDR3 contains 15 residues. V lost 6 bases, J lost 2 bases, and 6 bases stayed unmatched. In DNA form, the CDR3 reads TGCAGCGTAGCCGGGACTAGCGGGCTCACAGATACGCAGTATTTT. Protein sequence: CSVAGTSGLTDTQYF.

This chain uses TRBV20-1 with TRBJ2-3; 14 bases match TRBD2. V trimming: 1 base; J trimming: 4 bases; junction bases outside the gene matches: 4. Germline V gives CDR1 DFQATT, CDR2 SNEGSKA (reference sequence). This CDR3 spans 16 amino acids. In DNA form, the CDR3 reads TGCAGTGCTAGAGTAGGGACTAGCGGGAGACCAGATACGCAGTATTTT. Translating gives CSARVGTSGRPDTQYF.

The chain joins TRBV28 to TRBJ2-2; 7 bases fit TRBD1. From germline, CDR1 is MDHEN and CDR2 SYDVKM. The CDR3 consists of 16 residues. With V trimmed by 3 bases and J by 3 bases, 7 bases remained unmatched. CDR3: CASSLPGTAHTGELFF. CDR3 bases: TGTGCCAGCAGTTTGCCCGGGACAGCCCACACCGGGGAGCTGTTTTTT. The entire variable domain, with the rest obtained from reference TRBV28 and TRBJ2-2, is as follows: DVKVTQSSRYLVKRTGEKVFLECVQDMDHENMFWYRQDPGLGLRLIYFSYDVKMKEKGDIPEGYSVSREKKERFSLILESASTNQTSMYLCASSLPGTAHTGELFFGEGSRLTVL.

The sample holds many counts of this clonotype. This may be a read error: a much more frequent sequence differs by one nucleotide. The chain recombines TRBV7-2 with TRBJ2-7; no reliable D call. The CDR3 consists of 11 residues. Germline loops: CDR1 SGHTA, CDR2 FQGNSA. V was clipped by 4 bases and J by 2 bases, with 3 bases between them. The CDR3 nucleotides are TGTGCCAGCAGCTACGCCTACGAGCAGTACTTC. As protein: CASSYAYEQYF.

This clonotype was seen at least ten times. The chain carries TRBV19 and TRBJ2-1; 8 bases align to TRBD1. From germline, CDR1 is LNHDA and CDR2 SQIVND (reference sequence). The V gene end was trimmed by 3 bases and the J gene end by 5 bases; junction bases not matched to a gene: 9. This CDR3 is 16 amino acids long. The CDR3 loop reads CASSIGAGTGNNEQFF. In nucleotides, the CDR3 is TGTGCCAGTAGTATTGGGGCCGGGACAGGTAACAATGAGCAGTTCTTC.

A few counts support this clonotype. The chain uses TRBV7-9 and TRBJ1-2; TRBD1 matches at 7 bases. Per germline, CDR1 SEHNR and CDR2 FQNEAQ (reference sequence). The V and J ends lost 2 bases and 8 bases, in that order; junction bases with no gene match: 8. CDR3 length: 14 residues. CDR3 DNA sequence: TGTGCCAGCAGCTTAAAGTGGAGGGGGCCCGGCTACACCTTC. It codes for CASSLKWRGPGYTF.

This chain joins TRBV2 and TRBJ1-2, with a tentative D call TRBD1 (6 bases). Germline V gene data show CDR1 as SNHLY and CDR2 as FYNNEI. This CDR3 region has 15 residues. Trimming stripped 1 base from V and 7 bases from J, with 16 bases between. CDR3 sequence reads: CASSEGLQGLSGYTF. CDR3 bases: TGTGCCAGCAGTGAAGGGTTACAGGGTTTATCTGGCTACACCTTC.

The table lists this clonotype with many counts. The CDR3 DNA sequence: TGTGCCAGCAGCTCTGAGGGTTATAGCAATCAGCCCCAGCATTTT. Protein product: CASSSEGYSNQPQHF. The chain uses TRBV7-6 and TRBJ1-5; D remains unclear. The CDR3 length is 15 residues. Trimming cost V 4 bases and J 0 bases, with 10 bases left between them. Germline CDR1 and CDR2: SGHVS and FNYEAQ.